This TCR beta chain was identified in a study of T cell responses to AZD1222 COVID-19 vaccine. The study's findings and limits: Nearly half of spike-specific TCRs reportedly target unmutated variant regions.

Sequencing was performed with immunoSEQ multiplex PCR; in TCRdb, only in-frame clones are kept and a portion is missing. The sample yields about 180,000 clones, around 90% seen once. Germline V gives CDR1 LNHDA, CDR2 SQIVND (reference sequence). J gave up 3 bases and V 7 bases, and 7 bases lay outside the gene matches. The CDR3 is 15 residues long. For this clone: What it binds is unknown.

This chain joins TRBV19 and TRBJ1-5; 9 positions match TRBD1. This clonotype was sampled from an adult who received the AZD1222 COVID-19 vaccine. Sequenced here: peripheral blood, sampled 28 days after the second AZD1222 dose. The CDR3 nucleotides read TGTGCCAGTAAAGGGGACAGGGCTTTCAATCAGCCCCAGCATTTT. Amino acid sequence: CASKGDRAFNQPQHF.